The present T cell receptor beta chain was sequenced within a study of T cell responses to AZD1222 COVID-19 vaccine. CDR1 and CDR2 from the germline V gene are LGHDT and YNNKEL (reference sequence). Trimming removed 1 base from V and 0 bases from J, with 13 bases in between. This CDR3 comprises 17 residues. Measured with immunoSEQ multiplex PCR; TCRdb has only the in-frame clones, and not every one. The sample lists under 200,000 clones; around 92% were seen once. This chain connects TRBV3-1 (or the pseudogene TRBV3-2) to TRBJ2-1; no clear D. The material sequenced was peripheral blood, taken 28 days after the second AZD1222 dose. The origin of this receptor is an adult who received the AZD1222 COVID-19 vaccine. The CDR3 loop reads CASSQGGWSGSYNEQFF. The CDR3 coding sequence is TGTGCCAGCAGCCAAGGTGGGTGGTCCGGCTCCTACAATGAGCAGTTCTTC.